This T cell receptor beta chain was identified during a study of shared clonotypes between healthy human individuals. This clone was picked up one time. The data were produced by immunoSEQ multiplex PCR, yet TCRdb's version contains in-frame clones alone and is incomplete. The sample yields 1 million to 1.2 million clones, about 80% seen once. CD45RA-negative memory and CD45RA+ naive subsets were split from the CD4+ cells. The CDR3 has 14 residues. The germline V gene has CDR1 SGHTA and CDR2 FQGNSA. Trimming at V came to 4 bases and at J to 3 bases, leaving 3 bases not matched to a gene. Sequencing input: memory CD4+ T cells from PBMCs. This sample's subset: CD45RA-negative fraction. This TCR derives from a young man in good health. Some clones in this sample may be carry-over from other donors' samples. This chain joins TRBV7-2 and TRBJ1-3; 7 bases map to TRBD1. As DNA, the CDR3 is TGTGCCAGCAGCTCGGGACAGATTGGAAACACCATATATTTT. It translates to CASSSGQIGNTIYF.